Listed below are T cell receptor beta chains from one sample, sequenced in a study of blood T cell repertoires in COVID-19. Measured with immunoSEQ multiplex PCR; TCRdb has only the in-frame clones, and not every one. This table holds some 150,000 clones, around 86% found once. The sequenced sample consisted of peripheral blood. The source is a man between 65 and 80 years old with acute or convalescent COVID-19. CDR3s include the opening cysteine and the closing phenylalanine or tryptophan. D genes are given only for firm matches. Only some rows state a clone size, as once, few, many or a class for expanded clones.

CDR3	DNA	length	D	size	V	J
CASSYFSGSGADTQYF	TGTGCCAGCAGTTACTTTAGCGGTTCGGGGGCAGATACGCAGTATTTT	16	.	.	TRBV6-5	TRBJ2-3
CASSLTSGSEDTQYF	TGCGCCAGCAGCTTGACTAGCGGGAGTGAAGATACGCAGTATTTT	15	TRBD2	.	TRBV5-1	TRBJ2-3
CASSRGYEQYF	TGTGCCAGCAGTCGGGGGTACGAGCAGTACTTC	11	.	.	TRBV27	TRBJ2-7
CASSLVSGREGYTF	TGTGCCAGCAGCTTAGTTTCAGGGAGGGAGGGATACACCTTC	14	.	.	TRBV7-2	TRBJ1-2
CASSRGIAGGFPAQYF	TGTGCCAGCAGCCGAGGAATAGCGGGAGGGTTCCCGGCCCAGTACTTC	16	TRBD2	.	TRBV3-1/TRBV3-2	TRBJ2-5
CASSILVSGGAAEQFF	TGTGCCAGTAGTATTCTAGTGTCGGGGGGGGCGGCTGAGCAGTTCTTC	16	TRBD2	.	TRBV19	TRBJ2-1
CASSPDRGRGNIQYF	TGTGCCAGCAGCCCGGACAGGGGGCGAGGTAACATTCAGTACTTC	15	TRBD1	once	TRBV5-6	TRBJ2-4
CASSGTIANTGELFF	TGTGCCAGTAGTGGGACAATTGCGAACACCGGGGAGCTGTTTTTT	15	.	.	TRBV19	TRBJ2-2
CSASKAGGSTDTQYF	TGCAGTGCTAGTAAGGCAGGAGGAAGCACAGATACGCAGTATTTT	15	.	.	TRBV20-1	TRBJ2-3
CATRRVVDEQYF	TGTGCCACCCGGAGGGTTGTCGACGAGCAGTACTTC	12	.	.	TRBV24-1	TRBJ2-7
CASSQGPGRPQHF	TGTGCCAGCAGCCAAGGTCCGGGTCGGCCCCAGCATTTT	13	.	.	TRBV14	TRBJ1-5
CASSYSDRAETQYF	TGTGCCAGCAGTTACTCCGACAGGGCGGAGACCCAGTACTTC	14	TRBD1	.	TRBV6-5	TRBJ2-5
CASSLLAGGFTDTQYF	TGTGCCAGCAGCTTACTAGCGGGAGGGTTTACAGATACGCAGTATTTT	16	TRBD2	.	TRBV11-2	TRBJ2-3
CATSREAAGNQPQHF	TGTGCCACCAGCAGAGAGGCGGCAGGCAATCAGCCCCAGCATTTT	15	.	.	TRBV15	TRBJ1-5
CASSLAGGPSTDTQYF	TGTGCCAGCAGTCTAGCGGGAGGGCCCAGCACAGATACGCAGTATTTT	16	TRBD2	.	TRBV5-4	TRBJ2-3
CASSYPALGTDTQYF	TGTGCCAGCAGTTACCCAGCGCTGGGCACAGATACGCAGTATTTT	15	.	once	TRBV6-2/TRBV6-3	TRBJ2-3
CASSGLAGGVSYNEQFF	TGCGCCAGCAGCGGACTAGCGGGTGGGGTCTCCTACAATGAGCAGTTCTTC	17	TRBD2	.	TRBV5-1	TRBJ2-1
CASSWTSGGTSYGQYF	TGCGCCAGCAGTTGGACTAGCGGGGGAACCTCCTACGGGCAGTACTTC	16	TRBD2	.	TRBV5-1	TRBJ2-7
CASSLKSPGQERGYIVDTIYF	TGTGCCAGCAGCCTAAAGTCCCCGGGACAGGAAAGAGGATACATTGTGGACACCATATATTTT	21	TRBD1	once	TRBV7-8	TRBJ1-3
CASSLQGDTDTQYF	TGTGCCAGCAGCCTACAGGGAGACACAGATACGCAGTATTTT	14	.	.	TRBV6-5	TRBJ2-3
CSVDQTGGNTEAFF	TGCAGCGTGGACCAGACAGGGGGGAACACTGAAGCTTTCTTT	14	TRBD1	once	TRBV29-1	TRBJ1-1
CASSLDTTTGELFF	TGCGCCAGCAGCTTGGATACAACCACCGGGGAGCTGTTTTTT	14	.	once	TRBV5-1	TRBJ2-2
CASSQEPYRDTQYF	TGTGCCAGCAGCCAAGAACCCTATCGAGATACGCAGTATTTT	14	.	.	TRBV14	TRBJ2-3
CAISARGPQETQYF	TGTGCCATCAGTGCCAGGGGGCCCCAAGAGACCCAGTACTTC	14	TRBD1	.	TRBV10-3	TRBJ2-5
CSVERGGDTEAFF	TGCAGCGTTGAGAGGGGGGGGGACACTGAAGCTTTCTTT	13	.	.	TRBV29-1	TRBJ1-1
CASIQGPTGELFF	TGTGCCAGTATACAGGGGCCCACCGGGGAGCTGTTTTTT	13	TRBD1	.	TRBV19	TRBJ2-2
CASSPGQRNTEAFF	TGTGCCAGCTCACCCGGACAGCGGAACACTGAAGCTTTCTTT	14	.	.	TRBV18	TRBJ1-1
CASRKGGGSTDTQYF	TGTGCCAGTAGGAAGGGAGGGGGGAGCACAGATACGCAGTATTTT	15	.	.	TRBV19	TRBJ2-3
CASNKLNSYEQYF	TGTGCCAGCAACAAACTAAACTCCTACGAGCAGTACTTC	13	.	.	TRBV6-6	TRBJ2-7
CASSSNMNEKLFF	TGTGCCAGCAGTTCGAACATGAATGAAAAACTGTTTTTT	13	.	.	TRBV6-5	TRBJ1-4
CASSLGQSSYNSPLHF	TGTGCCAGCAGCCTCGGACAGAGCTCCTATAATTCACCCCTCCACTTT	16	.	.	TRBV7-9	TRBJ1-6
CASSNQGQGGEQYF	TGTGCCAGCAGTAACCAAGGACAGGGAGGAGAACAGTACTTC	14	TRBD1	.	TRBV6-5	TRBJ2-7
CASSLAGGGDTQYF	TGTGCCAGCAGCTTAGCGGGCGGGGGTGATACGCAGTATTTT	14	TRBD2	.	TRBV7-6	TRBJ2-3
CASSQVPGDEQYF	TGTGCCAGCAGCCAAGTGCCCGGGGACGAGCAGTACTTC	13	.	.	TRBV4-2	TRBJ2-7
CASSQDPGLAGGQETQYF	TGCGCCAGCAGCCAAGATCCGGGACTAGCGGGAGGGCAAGAGACCCAGTACTTC	18	TRBD2	.	TRBV4-3	TRBJ2-5
CASSKKEYNSPLHF	TGTGCCAGCAGCAAGAAGGAGTATAATTCACCCCTCCACTTT	14	.	.	TRBV21-1	TRBJ1-6
CAISEAGSSYGYTF	TGTGCCATCAGTGAGGCAGGTAGTAGCTATGGCTACACCTTC	14	.	few	TRBV10-3	TRBJ1-2
CAWARESNQPQHF	TGTGCCTGGGCCCGTGAGAGCAATCAGCCCCAGCATTTT	13	.	once	TRBV30	TRBJ1-5
CASSSYREQPQHF	TGTGCCAGCAGTTCCTACAGGGAGCAGCCCCAGCATTTT	13	.	few	TRBV12-3/TRBV12-4	TRBJ1-5
CASSLGTGGTEAFF	TGTGCCAGCAGTTTGGGGACAGGGGGCACTGAAGCTTTCTTT	14	TRBD1	.	TRBV28	TRBJ1-1
CASSLDRARGYYEQYF	TGTGCCAGCAGCTTGGATAGGGCAAGAGGGTATTACGAGCAGTACTTC	16	.	.	TRBV5-6	TRBJ2-7
CASSSQREQFF	TGTGCCAGCAGCTCCCAGCGGGAGCAGTTCTTC	11	.	.	TRBV9	TRBJ2-1
CASSLELDGSTDTQYF	TGTGCCAGCAGCTTAGAATTAGACGGGAGCACAGATACGCAGTATTTT	16	.	.	TRBV7-2	TRBJ2-3